This record looks at one TCR beta chain sequence and its context. Its specific antigen is unknown. Base qualities are not provided; no much larger clone lies one nucleotide away. V is reduced by 2 bases and J by 4 bases, leaving a spacing of 14 bases between them. Spanning cysteine to phenylalanine, the CDR3 consists of 15 amino acids. Only the CDR3 portion is preserved as DNA: 45 bases, with reading frame beginning at the first base. Looking up the germline V gene yields CDR1 SGHVS and CDR2 FNYEAQ. This record comes from a study of cytomegalovirus exposure and HLA in healthy donors (dated by TCRdb to about 2017). In the study overall: In an earlier analysis of under 750 of the donors, approximately 300 Gb of sequence data and about 110 million unique TCR beta sequences from roughly 180 million T cells were reported. An early release covering over 500 HLA-typed donors comprised about 300 gigabases of sequencing data and 85 million to 100 million unique TCR sequences. Among the roughly 430 genotyped donors, around 81% belonged to the genetic ancestry cluster associated with self-reported Caucasian donors. The study was designed to test whether signatures of past pathogen exposure could be identified by cataloging public T cell receptors. The T cell repertoires of several hundred subjects were profiled by immunosequencing and related to cytomegalovirus serostatus. A separate validation cohort of roughly 120 different subjects was used in addition to the 666-subject first cohort. The study combined high-throughput TCR immunosequencing, statistical association of individual TCRs with disease status, and machine learning to predict cytomegalovirus infection status. A later analysis re-analyzed previously published TCR beta repertoires from 650 to 800 donors and added high-resolution HLA genotyping to study TCR occurrence patterns. Rather than drawing on any new phenotypic data, the later analysis identified candidate immune exposures from TCR beta sequences and the way those sequences occurred across donors. To decide whether each TCR beta V gene segment behaved as functional or pseudogenic, an earlier analysis of some 580 of the donors relied on high-throughput TCR beta sequencing. Donor age, sex, ethnicity and CMV serostatus were compiled together with the repertoire data. In a later genetic analysis, genome-wide SNP genotypes for 398 of the 666 donors were used, and that subset was treated as a discovery cohort. Every discovery cohort repertoire had been produced on one sequencing platform. HLA typing covered class I and class II loci at four-digit resolution. The number of donors typed differed by locus, with roughly 620-640 for A, B, C, DRB1 and DQB1, around 500 for DQA1, nearly 610 for DPA1, and roughly 450 for DPB1. Four to six DR-DQ haplotypes were handled as single units for association and clustering because linkage in the cohort was strong. Among around 400 genotyped donors of the cohort, an average of about 220,000 unique TCR beta nucleotide sequences was sequenced per donor, of which roughly 17% were non-productive. What the work shows at the level of the full study, not this receptor alone: V-gene and J-gene trimming of TCR beta chains was associated with a missense DCLRE1C variant in a later genetic analysis, and the association was replicated in an independent cohort. A later analysis reported that several top co-occurrence clusters appeared linked to parvovirus B19, influenza, CMV and Epstein-Barr virus. A later analysis associated 16,951 TCR beta sequences with specific HLA alleles at a false discovery rate of 0.05. A later analysis found that most CMV-associated TCR beta chains appeared HLA-restricted, with HLA associations seemingly driven largely by CMV exposure. The presence/absence analyses assumed that sequencing depth was roughly uniform across donors, and that assumption may not be true. The sequencing pipeline was judged likely to have produced a cluster of highly shared sequence variants as a technical artifact. According to a later genetic analysis, donors in an Asian-associated ancestry cluster had fewer N-insertions in productive TCRs than the approximately 670-donor mean. For the cohort, immune exposure information was limited to CMV serostatus. Because counts were too low, roughly 16 rarely observed V segments, including chromosome 9 orphons, were excluded from the earlier analysis of some 540 of the donors. Because some donors lacked HLA typing at each locus, the association tests relied only on the typed subset. Most TCR sequences were seen in very few donors, while some public TCRs were found in many individuals. Linkage disequilibrium might explain the correlated functional status among segregating V segments, but an unknown experimental factor could not be ruled out. When HLA alleles, especially DR and DQ, strongly co-occurred, TCR associations were difficult to assign to individual alleles. The 87-base-pair reads could not distinguish some IMGT-functional V segments, including TRBV6-2 and TRBV6-3, so those segments were excluded. The cohort was sequenced for TCR beta chains only, and without alpha or paired-chain data the features that could be detected were limited. The study gave a list of under 200 TCR beta chains associated with cytomegalovirus. An earlier analysis of approximately 570 of the donors showed that most TCR beta V segments appeared in productive rearrangements either about 87% or about 30% of the time, which broadly matched IMGT annotations. Three of the identified cytomegalovirus-associated TCR beta chains were confirmed in vitro to be specific for cytomegalovirus antigens. The authors suggested that the approach could potentially be generalized to other disease states and immunological phenotypes. According to a later analysis, TCR association rates differed among HLA loci, with DRB1 alleles showing the most associated TCRs and HLA-C alleles showing the fewest. In a later analysis, HLA-associated TCR beta chains showed more clonal expansion and lower generation probabilities than non-associated chains that were equally common. A further reported finding was that TCR beta sequences accurately predicted the HLA-A and HLA-B alleles for most subjects in the first cohort. The classifier was reported to diagnose cytomegalovirus status with high specificity and sensitivity in both the original and validation cohorts.

Receptor libraries were prepared by the immunoSEQ multiplex PCR assay. For the multiplex PCR, a mixture combining 60 forward primers for TCR Vbeta segments and 13 reverse primers for TCR Jbeta segments was used. Amplification of the CDR3 region of rearranged TCR beta genes was performed with a multiplex PCR assay on genomic DNA. On the Illumina HiSeq System, the amplified TCR beta libraries were sequenced as 87-base-pair reads. The paper's processing steps were these. A later analysis tallied around 87 million unique TCR beta chains across the 610 or so repertoires, and around 9.9 million of those chains were shared by two or more donors. To remove PCR and sequencing errors, raw reads were error-corrected and collapsed into unique sequences using a nearest-neighbor algorithm that merged closely related sequences. Alignment of CDR3 sequences to IMGT reference sequences was used to assign V, D and J gene segments. For a sequence to be retained, at least a six-nucleotide match to both a V gene segment and a J gene segment was required. Rearrangements were classified as productive when the CDR3 lacked stop codons and remained in frame with V and J, and all other rearrangements were classified as non-productive. Following IMGT convention, CDR3 was defined as the stretch from the second conserved V-encoded cysteine to the conserved J-encoded phenylalanine. The earlier analysis of 587 of the donors excluded sequences that lacked an unambiguous match to a single V gene segment. An earlier analysis of several hundred of the donors called V segments functional above 56.7% productive rearrangements and segregating when the between-donor standard deviation exceeded 5%. A statistical classification framework was built for diagnosing cytomegalovirus status from the catalog of TCR beta chain sequences. In a later analysis, TCR nucleotide sequences were compared against IMGT/GENE-DB human TR gene sequences so that V and J genes could be assigned. In a later analysis, CDR3 sequences and most-parsimonious VDJ recombination scenarios were assigned using the TCRdist pipeline. In a later analysis, each TCR beta chain was defined by its CDR3 amino acid sequence together with its V-gene family, and reads without a unique V-gene family were excluded. In a later analysis, some 600 highly shared, low-generation-probability nucleotide sequences were removed to address suspected cross-contamination and a sequencing artifact. In a later analysis, a clonal expansion index for each public chain was calculated from normalized within-repertoire ranks of inferred template counts. In a later analysis, generation probabilities were computed using a VDJ recombination model fitted to out-of-frame rearrangements, and the results were checked against IGoR. A later analysis scored TCR-TCR, TCR-HLA and TCR-CMV co-occurrence with hypergeometric tests, applying a repertoire-size bias correction to TCR pairs. False discovery rates were estimated in a later analysis by permuting HLA or CMV assignments 20 times. A later analysis grouped co-occurring TCRs with DBSCAN, adding TCRdist sequence similarity when clustering within HLA-allele-positive subsets. Repertoires with fewer than 30,000 or more than 120,000 public chains were left out of co-occurrence clustering, as were five repertoires with anomalous nucleotide sharing. Here the immuneACCESS table is served through TCRdb, limited to in-frame sequences with V and J called. Missing clones are a known gap in these copies; in checked studies unresolved V genes cover under half, and the rest lacks a known reason. For V, J and clone size, that table is used; D and trimming come from the DNA. For this sample there are 130,000 or so clones; over 80% appear just once. Approximately 1.4% of the sample is in the top ten clones.

The cohort consisted of 670 or so healthy bone marrow donors. All cohort members were sampled while nominally healthy, although unrecorded immune exposures were likely present. The donor tested CMV seronegative and was one of the 352 seronegative cohort members. A peripheral blood sample was collected from each donor, and TCR beta sequencing was performed on peripheral blood mononuclear cells. Genomic DNA was extracted from the blood cell samples with the Qiagen DNeasy Blood Extraction Kit. The clonotype originates from a man aged 40-49 years in good health and CMV-seronegative. Sequencing used PBMCs. Rearrangement joined TRBV7-6 to TRBJ2-5; the D gene is possibly TRBD1, with 6 bases matching. The encoded CDR3 is CASSLRRAGAETQYF. The DNA sequence is TGTGCCAGCAGCTTAAGGCGAGCAGGGGCAGAGACCCAGTACTTC.